This T cell receptor (beta chain) originates from a study of OX40 agonist ivuxolimab in advanced cancers. On the study more broadly: Hepatocellular carcinoma, melanoma, renal cell or head and neck cancer affected the dose-escalation patients. A history of anti-PD-1, anti-PD-L1 or anti-CTLA-4 therapy was acceptable, and more than 30% had some.

Germline loops: CDR1 MNHEY, CDR2 SVGAGI. This CDR3 contains 14 residues. V lost 7 bases to trimming and J lost 4 bases, with 16 bases between them. As concerns this clone: Its antigen is currently unknown.

The study's findings and limits: Circulating CD4+ and CD8+ T cells showed clonal expansion by week 6 at 0.1 to 3.0 mg/kg. Researchers did not establish what antigens the expanded peripheral T cells target.

Profiled with immunoSEQ multiplex PCR; TCRdb holds only in-frame clones, not every one. Here the sample spans 45,000 to 55,000 clones, roughly 79% being singletons. The starting material was CD4+ or CD8+ T cells sorted from blood, obtained in a trial of the OX40 agonist ivuxolimab. The receptor was isolated from an adult with an advanced solid tumor such as melanoma, head and neck, liver or kidney cancer. The V gene is TRBV6-5, the J gene TRBJ1-1; D perhaps matches TRBD1 (6 bases). The CDR3, as DNA: TGTGCCAGCACTATACAGGGAGTGGGCACTGAAGCTTTCTTT. Translation: CASTIQGVGTEAFF.